This T cell receptor beta chain was profiled in a study of read filtering for tumor transcriptome and immune sequencing. Study background: TCR-mapped reads were about 3.5 to 10.27 million with IR-seq versus roughly 85 to 1,400 with RNA-seq. Study conclusions and caveats: Correlation between methods rose after single-read clonotypes were removed. The CD138-negative fraction was mixed bone marrow immune cells, not pure T cells.

V was pared by 2 bases and J by 6 bases, with 10 bases of the junction left unmatched. This CDR3 has 17 residues. Germline V gene sequence: CDR1 SGHRS, CDR2 YFSETQ. This clonotype turned up a few times. Its antigen is currently unknown. Molecular barcoded adaptors covering alpha/delta and beta/gamma chains were used on 400 to 450 ng RNA. TCRdb called the reads again in MiXCR, with one record for every CDR3 protein. The sample has about 57,000 distinct CDR3 sequences, approximately 13% seen once. V is TRBV5-1 and J is TRBJ2-3; TRBD1 aligns across 12 bases. This receptor was obtained from a donor aged 40 or over with multiple myeloma. The specimen was a population of CD138-negative cells sorted from bone marrow. In nucleotides, the CDR3 is TGCGCCAGCAGCTTACGACCCGGGACAGGGGGCATGGATACGCAGTATTTT. It yields the protein CASSLRPGTGGMDTQYF.